The next 18 T cell receptor beta chains were all read from a single sample in a study of vaccination and CD4 T cells after COVID-19. No antigen has been assigned to these receptors. Time point in this sample: late sampling 161 to 241 days after vaccination in three convalescent patients. The sample's treatment: approximately 9-day PBMC culture with coronavirus spike peptide pools or control peptides (ViraFEST assay). An Oncomine TCR Beta short-read assay was used to sequence the DNA from cultured CD4+ T cells. TCRdb re-derived calls from the PCR reads in MiXCR, one entry per CDR3 protein. The sample shows some 17,000 distinct CDR3 sequences, around 50% of them seen only once. The specimen was CD4+ T cells from blood, cultured in vitro, collected about 7 months after SARS-CoV-2 vaccination. The receptors here all came from a human donor who had recovered from COVID-19.

The gene calls are TRBV12-3 or TRBV12-4 and TRBJ2-3; 10 nucleotides match TRBD2. V lost 3 bases, J lost 6 bases, and 12 bases stayed unmatched. The CDR3 length is 17 residues. CDR3 sequence: CASSFGLAGETADTQYF. The CDR3 DNA is TGTGCCAGCAGTTTTGGGCTAGCGGGGGAAACCGCCGATACGCAGTATTTT.

The chain uses TRBV20-1 and TRBJ2-5; D is unresolved. V was shortened by 5 bases and J by 5 bases, with 15 bases between the two germline ends. CDR3 length: 13 amino acids. Germline V gene sequence: CDR1 DFQATT, CDR2 SNEGSKA (reference sequence). The CDR3 spells CSASNGPPETQYF. CDR3 nucleotides: TGCAGTGCTTCAAACGGTCCTCCGGAGACCCAGTACTTC.

This clonotype turned up a few times. V usage is TRBV20-1 and J usage is TRBJ2-3, with D perhaps TRBD2 (5 bases). This CDR3 is 13 amino acids long. The V gene's germline CDR1 is DFQATT and CDR2 SNEGSKA (reference sequence). V dropped 3 bases and J dropped 6 bases, with 13 bases sitting between them. CDR3: CSASRPGLDTQYF. The CDR3 DNA reads TGCAGTGCTAGCCGTCCGGGGTTGGATACGCAGTATTTT.

This clonotype showed up just a few times. The chain carries TRBV7-8 and TRBJ1-5; D is uncertain. Trimming took off 6 bases at V and 1 base at J, with 10 bases between the two ends. The CDR3 has 14 amino acids. From germline, CDR1 is SGHVS and CDR2 FQNEAQ. DNA of the CDR3: TGTGCCAGCAGTCTCAGGAGAAGCAATCAGCCCCAGCATTTT. Amino acid sequence: CASSLRRSNQPQHF.

This clonotype was detected once. The rearrangement uses TRBV20-1 and TRBJ1-1, with D possibly being TRBD1 (6 bases). Germline V CDR1 and CDR2: DFQATT, SNEGSKA (reference sequence). Trimming removed 5 bases at V and 1 base at J, with 8 bases between. The CDR3 totals 12 residues. The chain's CDR3 is CSASTGNTEAFF. The DNA for the CDR3 is TGCAGTGCTTCGACAGGGAACACTGAAGCTTTCTTT.

J is TRBJ2-7 and V is TRBV2, with TRBD1 matching 7 bases. The CDR3 has 12 residues. Losses at the gene ends were 6 bases for V and 3 bases for J; bases not matched to a gene: 2. Germline CDR1 is SNHLY and CDR2 is FYNNEI. The CDR3 loop is CASRGTVYEQYF. The CDR3 DNA reads TGTGCCAGCAGGGGGACAGTCTACGAGCAGTACTTC.

The CDR3 DNA reads TGTGCCACCAGCCGTGGGACTAGCGAGCAAGAGACCCAGTACTTC. Its translation: CATSRGTSEQETQYF. The rearrangement links TRBV15 to TRBJ2-5, with 10 bases lining up with TRBD2. The length of the CDR3 is 15 residues. V shed 5 bases and J 2 bases; nucleotides not matched to a gene: 5. Germline assignment: CDR1 LNHNV and CDR2 YYDKDF (reference sequence).

The CDR3 DNA follows: TGCAGTGCTTCTTCAATGAGGGGGGCGGTCTACAATGAGCAGTTCTTC. It specifies CSASSMRGAVYNEQFF. This chain joins TRBV20-1 and TRBJ2-1, with D perhaps assigned TRBD1 or TRBD2 (6 bases each). Germline V gives CDR1 DFQATT, CDR2 SNEGSKA (reference sequence). The length of the CDR3 is 16 residues. Deletions cut 5 bases from V and 3 bases from J, with 20 bases between.

V usage is TRBV19 and J usage is TRBJ1-1; D ambiguous. The CDR3 has 13 amino acids. Looked up from germline, CDR1 is LNHDA and CDR2 is SQIVND (reference sequence). Trimming pared 5 bases from V and 0 bases from J, leaving 7 bases between. In nucleotides, the CDR3 is TGTGCCAGTAGTCGGCACGTGAACACTGAAGCTTTCTTT. This encodes CASSRHVNTEAFF.

The chain has TRBV10-3 and TRBJ1-1; D call uncertain. This CDR3 is built from 13 residues. CDR1 and CDR2 (germline): ENHRY, SYGVKD. V was pared by 8 bases and J by 6 bases, with 16 bases between. For the CDR3, the DNA is TGTGCCATCCGAGTAGATCCGGGCTCTGAAGCTTTCTTT. Its protein is CAIRVDPGSEAFF.

This clonotype is deemed medium-sized. The chain uses TRBV15 and TRBJ1-5; D might be TRBD1 (5 bases). The germline V gene encodes CDR1 LNHNV and CDR2 YYDKDF (reference sequence). The CDR3 is 14 residues long. V was shortened by 3 bases and J by 6 bases, with 12 bases between the two germline ends. The CDR3 here is CATSSRQIGQPQHF. The CDR3 coding sequence is TGTGCCACCAGCAGTAGACAGATCGGTCAGCCCCAGCATTTT.

The rearrangement uses TRBV6-5 and TRBJ1-3, with a possible D match to TRBD1 (5 bases). V was clipped by 4 bases and J by 1 base, with 11 bases between them. There are 15 residues in the CDR3. Germline V gene data show CDR1 as MNHEY and CDR2 as SVGAGI. CDR3 loop: CASSSSGISGNTIYF. The CDR3 DNA sequence: TGTGCCAGCAGTTCATCAGGGATTTCTGGAAACACCATATATTTT.

This sequence joins TRBV7-2 and TRBJ2-3; 8 bases are a match to TRBD2. V was clipped by 2 bases and J by 2 bases; unmatched bases: 6. Per the germline V gene, CDR1 is SGHTA and CDR2 is FQGNSA. The CDR3 covers 16 residues. CDR3 sequence: CASSLMGGRFTDTQYF. The CDR3 nucleotides read TGTGCCAGCAGCTTAATGGGCGGGAGGTTCACAGATACGCAGTATTTT.

This chain joins TRBV27 and TRBJ2-7; TRBD2 aligns across 9 bases. The CDR3 covers 17 residues. Germline V lookup: CDR1 MNHEY, CDR2 SMNVEV (reference sequence). J lost 6 bases, V lost 3 bases, and 15 bases had no gene match. This chain's CDR3 is CASSFYPLGLASSEQYF. Here the CDR3 DNA reads TGTGCCAGCAGTTTTTATCCTCTGGGACTAGCATCTAGCGAGCAGTACTTC.

The chain carries TRBV6-1 and TRBJ1-2; the match to TRBD1 covers 8 bases. CDR3 length: 16 amino acids. V dropped 6 bases and J dropped 4; count of bases not matched to a gene: 13. Germline V lookup: CDR1 MNHNS, CDR2 SASEGT. The CDR3 sequence is CASRSGQGPSGYGYTF. DNA of the CDR3: TGTGCCAGCAGGTCCGGACAGGGTCCGTCTGGCTATGGCTACACCTTC.

The rearrangement links TRBV15 to TRBJ2-3; 8 positions match TRBD1. The J segment lost 3 bases and the V segment lost 4 bases, leaving 12 bases of the junction unmatched. Germline loops: CDR1 LNHNV, CDR2 YYDKDF (reference sequence). This CDR3 has 17 residues. The CDR3 bases are TGTGCCACCAGCACATTGCTCGGGACAGGTCTTACAGATACGCAGTATTTT. This codes for CATSTLLGTGLTDTQYF.

This chain uses TRBV6-1 with TRBJ2-3; unclear D gene. Looked up from germline, CDR1 is MNHNS and CDR2 is SASEGT. CDR3 length: 14 residues. V lost 1 base and J lost 2, with 7 bases in between. The CDR3: CASSEVGHTDTQYF. DNA of the CDR3: TGTGCCAGCAGTGAAGTTGGTCACACAGATACGCAGTATTTT.

The V and J genes are TRBV12-3 or TRBV12-4 and TRBJ1-2, with a possible D match to TRBD1 (5 bases). V gave up 5 bases and J gave up 0 bases, with 13 bases separating them. The CDR3 has 15 residues. CDR3 region: CASSQDGAPNYGYTF. CDR3 DNA: TGTGCCAGCAGTCAGGACGGGGCCCCTAACTATGGCTACACCTTC.